The 5 T cell receptor beta chains presented below share a single source sample, sequenced in a study of cytomegalovirus exposure and HLA in healthy donors. 13 Jbeta primers and 60 Vbeta primers were used for the PCR. The table came from immunoSEQ multiplex PCR; TCRdb's copy has only in-frame clones and leaves some out. The repertoire holds 82,000 or so clones, roughly a tenth seen once, with approximately 23% in the top ten. Sequenced input: PBMCs. These receptor sequences come from a man aged 55 to 70 in good health and CMV-seropositive.

This clone has only a few counts. The chain links TRBV6-5 to TRBJ2-7; TRBD1 aligns across 8 bases. Germline V gives CDR1 MNHEY, CDR2 SVGAGI. The CDR3 has 15 residues. Unmatched junction bases numbered 9, after V lost 6 bases and J lost 2 bases. CDR3 protein: CASRRGDRGPYEQYF. As DNA, the CDR3 is TGTGCCAGCAGACGCGGAGACAGGGGTCCCTACGAGCAGTACTTC.

This sequence joins TRBV7-6 and TRBJ1-1, with D tentatively TRBD1 (5 bases). V shed 2 bases and J shed 0 bases, with 13 bases lying between them. Germline CDR1 SGHVS, CDR2 FNYEAQ. This CDR3 region has 16 residues. The CDR3 sequence is CASSLYRTHMNTEAFF. Here the CDR3 DNA reads TGTGCCAGCAGCTTATACAGGACCCACATGAACACTGAAGCTTTCTTT.

There are a few counts of this clone. The chain has TRBV11-2 and TRBJ2-1; TRBD2 aligns across 8 bases. Trimming removed 3 bases from V and 8 bases from J; junction bases left unmatched: 9. This CDR3 has 15 amino acids. In germline, CDR1 is SGHAT, CDR2 FQNNGV. CDR3 sequence (DNA): TGTGCCAGCAGCTTGGGACTAGTGAGTAAGGATGAGCAGTTCTTC. Protein: CASSLGLVSKDEQFF.

This chain uses TRBV27 with TRBJ2-1; possibly TRBD1 for D (5 bases). Per germline, CDR1 MNHEY and CDR2 SMNVEV (reference sequence). The CDR3 contains 15 residues. The germline V and J ends were trimmed by 4 bases and 1 base, with 11 bases remaining between them. In DNA form, the CDR3 reads TGTGCCAGCAGTTCAGACTGGACATCCTACAATGAGCAGTTCTTC. Protein: CASSSDWTSYNEQFF.

The chain couples TRBV6-5 to TRBJ2-1, with D uncertain. From germline, CDR1 is MNHEY and CDR2 SVGAGI. V lost 3 bases and J 8 bases, leaving 5 bases between the germline ends. The CDR3 has 11 amino acids. This CDR3 reads CASSYSYEQFF. CDR3 DNA sequence: TGTGCCAGCAGTTATAGCTATGAGCAGTTCTTC.